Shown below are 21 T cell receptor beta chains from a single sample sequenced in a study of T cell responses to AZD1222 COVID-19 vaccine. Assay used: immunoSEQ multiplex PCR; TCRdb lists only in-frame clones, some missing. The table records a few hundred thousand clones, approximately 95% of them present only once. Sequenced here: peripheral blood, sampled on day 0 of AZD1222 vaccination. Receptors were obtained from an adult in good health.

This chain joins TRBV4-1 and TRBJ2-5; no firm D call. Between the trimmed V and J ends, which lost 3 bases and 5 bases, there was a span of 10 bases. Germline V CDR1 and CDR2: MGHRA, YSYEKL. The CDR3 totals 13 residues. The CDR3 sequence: CASSQGLGETQYF. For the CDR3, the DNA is TGCGCCAGCAGCCAGGGTCTCGGGGAGACCCAGTACTTC.

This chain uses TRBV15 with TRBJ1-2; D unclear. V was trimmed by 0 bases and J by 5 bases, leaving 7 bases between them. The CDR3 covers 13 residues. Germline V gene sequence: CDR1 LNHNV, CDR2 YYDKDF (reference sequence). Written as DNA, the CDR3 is TGTGCCACCAGCAGAGATACAGCTTATGGCTACACCTTC. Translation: CATSRDTAYGYTF.

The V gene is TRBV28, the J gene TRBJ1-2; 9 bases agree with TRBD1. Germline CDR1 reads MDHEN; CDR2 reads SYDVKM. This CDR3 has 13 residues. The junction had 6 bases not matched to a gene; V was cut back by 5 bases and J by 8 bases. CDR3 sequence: CASSLTGGQGYTF. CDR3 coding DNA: TGTGCCAGCAGTCTCACAGGGGGCCAGGGCTACACCTTC.

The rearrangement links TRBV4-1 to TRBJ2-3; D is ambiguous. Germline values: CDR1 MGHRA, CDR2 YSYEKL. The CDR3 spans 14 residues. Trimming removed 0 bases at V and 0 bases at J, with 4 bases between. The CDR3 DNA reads TGCGCCAGCAGCCAAGAAGCCAGCACAGATACGCAGTATTTT. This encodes CASSQEASTDTQYF.

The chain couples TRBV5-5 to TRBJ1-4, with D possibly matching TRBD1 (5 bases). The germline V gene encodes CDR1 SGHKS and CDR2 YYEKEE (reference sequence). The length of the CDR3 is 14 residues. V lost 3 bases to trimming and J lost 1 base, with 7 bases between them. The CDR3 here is CASSYRRTNEKLFF. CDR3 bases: TGTGCCAGCAGCTACAGGAGAACTAATGAAAAACTGTTTTTT.

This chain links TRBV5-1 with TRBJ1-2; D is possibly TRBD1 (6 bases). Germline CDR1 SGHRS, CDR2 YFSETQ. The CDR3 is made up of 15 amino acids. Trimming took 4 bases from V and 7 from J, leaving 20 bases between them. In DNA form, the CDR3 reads TGCGCCAGCAGCCCTGCCGACCGGGGGGCGACTGGCTACACCTTC. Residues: CASSPADRGATGYTF.

The DNA of the CDR3 is TGTGCCAGCACCATACGGACTAACTATGGCTACACCTTC. Translation gives CASTIRTNYGYTF. This chain links TRBV7-9 with TRBJ1-2; no clear D gene. Germline values: CDR1 SEHNR, CDR2 FQNEAQ (reference sequence). The CDR3 is made up of 13 amino acids. V dropped 7 bases and J dropped 0 bases, with 9 bases sitting between them. Variable domain in full (rest from reference TRBV7-9 and TRBJ1-2): DTGVSQNPRHKITKRGQNVTFRCDPISEHNRLYWYRQTLGQGPEFLTYFQNEAQLEKSRLLSDRFSAERPKGSFSTLEIQRTEQGDSAMYLCASTIRTNYGYTFGSGTRLTVV.

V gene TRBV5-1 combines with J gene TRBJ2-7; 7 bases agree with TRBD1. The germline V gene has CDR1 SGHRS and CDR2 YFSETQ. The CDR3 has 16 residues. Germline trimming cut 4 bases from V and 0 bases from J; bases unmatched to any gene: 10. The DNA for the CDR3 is TGCGCCAGCAGCCCCCGAGGGGGCCCCGGCTCCTACGAGCAGTACTTC. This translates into CASSPRGGPGSYEQYF.

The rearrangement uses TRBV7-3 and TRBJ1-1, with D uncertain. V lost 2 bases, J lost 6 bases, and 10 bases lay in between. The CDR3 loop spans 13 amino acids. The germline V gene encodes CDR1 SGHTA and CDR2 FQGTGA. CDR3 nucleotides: TGTGCCAGCAGCTTAGGTGGGAGGGCTGAAGCTTTCTTT. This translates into CASSLGGRAEAFF.

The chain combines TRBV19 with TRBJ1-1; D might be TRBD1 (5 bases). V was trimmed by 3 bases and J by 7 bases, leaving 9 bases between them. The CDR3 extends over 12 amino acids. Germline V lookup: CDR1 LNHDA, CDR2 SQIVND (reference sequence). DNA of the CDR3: TGTGCCAGTAGTATGGGGCAGCTTGAAGCTTTCTTT. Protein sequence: CASSMGQLEAFF.

In nucleotides, the CDR3 is TGTGCCGTAGCAGTAGCCAAAAACATTCAGTACTTC. Its protein product is CAVAVAKNIQYF. V and J are TRBV12-3 or TRBV12-4 and TRBJ2-4; D gene unclear. The CDR3 spans 12 residues. Trimming stripped 11 bases from V and 0 bases from J, with 8 bases between.

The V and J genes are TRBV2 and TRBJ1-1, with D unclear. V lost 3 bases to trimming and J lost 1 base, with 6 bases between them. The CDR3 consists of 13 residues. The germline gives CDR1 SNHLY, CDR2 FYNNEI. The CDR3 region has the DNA TGTGCCAGCAGTGACGGATGGAACACTGAAGCTTTCTTT. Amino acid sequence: CASSDGWNTEAFF.

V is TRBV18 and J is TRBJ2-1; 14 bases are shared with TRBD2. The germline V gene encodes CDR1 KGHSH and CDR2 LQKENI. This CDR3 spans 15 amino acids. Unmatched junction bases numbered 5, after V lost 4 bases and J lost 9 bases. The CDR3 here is CASSRGTSGSGEQFF. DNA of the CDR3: TGTGCCAGCTCACGCGGGACTAGCGGGAGTGGTGAGCAGTTCTTC.

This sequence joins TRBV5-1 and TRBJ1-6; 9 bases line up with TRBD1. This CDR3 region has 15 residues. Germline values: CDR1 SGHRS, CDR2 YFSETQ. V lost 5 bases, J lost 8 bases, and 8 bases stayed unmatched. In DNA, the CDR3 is TGCGCCAGCAGGGGTCCCGGGACAGGGTATTCACCCCTCCACTTT. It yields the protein CASRGPGTGYSPLHF. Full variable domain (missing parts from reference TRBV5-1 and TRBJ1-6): KAGVTQTPRYLIKTRGQQVTLSCSPISGHRSVSWYQQTPGQGLQFLFEYFSETQRNKGNFPGRFSGRQFSNSRSEMNVSTLELGDSALYLCASRGPGTGYSPLHFGNGTRLTVT.

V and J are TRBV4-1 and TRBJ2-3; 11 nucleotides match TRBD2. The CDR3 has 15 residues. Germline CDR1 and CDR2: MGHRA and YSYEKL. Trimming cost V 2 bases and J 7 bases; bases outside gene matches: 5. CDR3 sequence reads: CASSQLAGGRYTQYF. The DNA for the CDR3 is TGCGCCAGCAGCCAATTAGCGGGGGGGCGATATACGCAGTATTTT.

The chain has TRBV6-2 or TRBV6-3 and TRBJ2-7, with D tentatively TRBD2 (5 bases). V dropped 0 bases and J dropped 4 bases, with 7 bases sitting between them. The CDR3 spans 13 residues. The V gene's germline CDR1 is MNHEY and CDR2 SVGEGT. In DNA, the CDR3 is TGTGCCAGCAGTTACTCCACTAGGTACGAGCAGTACTTC. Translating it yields CASSYSTRYEQYF.

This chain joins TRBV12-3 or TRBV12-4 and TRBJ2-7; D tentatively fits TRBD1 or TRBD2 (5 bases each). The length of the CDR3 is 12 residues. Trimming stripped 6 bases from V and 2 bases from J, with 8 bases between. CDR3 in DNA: TGTGCCAGCAGCGGGGCCCCCTACGAGCAGTACTTC. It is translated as CASSGAPYEQYF.

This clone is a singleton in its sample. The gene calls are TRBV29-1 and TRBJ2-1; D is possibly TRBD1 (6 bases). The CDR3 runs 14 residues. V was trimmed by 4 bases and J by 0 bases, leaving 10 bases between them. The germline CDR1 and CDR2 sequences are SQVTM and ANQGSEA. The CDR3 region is CSVGSRGSYNEQFF. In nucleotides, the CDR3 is TGCAGCGTTGGATCCAGGGGCTCCTACAATGAGCAGTTCTTC.

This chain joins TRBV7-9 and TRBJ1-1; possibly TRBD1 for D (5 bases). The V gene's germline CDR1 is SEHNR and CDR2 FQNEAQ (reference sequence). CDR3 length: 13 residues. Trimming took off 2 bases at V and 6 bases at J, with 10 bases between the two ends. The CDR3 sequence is CASSLLGGAEAFF. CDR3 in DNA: TGTGCCAGCAGCTTACTCGGAGGGGCTGAAGCTTTCTTT.

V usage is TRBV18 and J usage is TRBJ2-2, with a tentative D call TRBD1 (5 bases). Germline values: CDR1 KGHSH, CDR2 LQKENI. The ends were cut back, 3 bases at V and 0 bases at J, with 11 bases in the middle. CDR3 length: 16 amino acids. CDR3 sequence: CASSPQQVSNTGELFF. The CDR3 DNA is TGTGCCAGCTCACCCCAACAGGTTTCGAACACCGGGGAGCTGTTTTTT.

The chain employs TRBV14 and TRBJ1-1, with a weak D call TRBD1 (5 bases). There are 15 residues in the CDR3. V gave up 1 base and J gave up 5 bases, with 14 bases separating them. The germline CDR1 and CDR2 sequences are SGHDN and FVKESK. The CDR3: CASSQAWRGGTEAFF. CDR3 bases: TGTGCCAGCAGCCAAGCCTGGCGGGGCGGAACTGAAGCTTTCTTT.